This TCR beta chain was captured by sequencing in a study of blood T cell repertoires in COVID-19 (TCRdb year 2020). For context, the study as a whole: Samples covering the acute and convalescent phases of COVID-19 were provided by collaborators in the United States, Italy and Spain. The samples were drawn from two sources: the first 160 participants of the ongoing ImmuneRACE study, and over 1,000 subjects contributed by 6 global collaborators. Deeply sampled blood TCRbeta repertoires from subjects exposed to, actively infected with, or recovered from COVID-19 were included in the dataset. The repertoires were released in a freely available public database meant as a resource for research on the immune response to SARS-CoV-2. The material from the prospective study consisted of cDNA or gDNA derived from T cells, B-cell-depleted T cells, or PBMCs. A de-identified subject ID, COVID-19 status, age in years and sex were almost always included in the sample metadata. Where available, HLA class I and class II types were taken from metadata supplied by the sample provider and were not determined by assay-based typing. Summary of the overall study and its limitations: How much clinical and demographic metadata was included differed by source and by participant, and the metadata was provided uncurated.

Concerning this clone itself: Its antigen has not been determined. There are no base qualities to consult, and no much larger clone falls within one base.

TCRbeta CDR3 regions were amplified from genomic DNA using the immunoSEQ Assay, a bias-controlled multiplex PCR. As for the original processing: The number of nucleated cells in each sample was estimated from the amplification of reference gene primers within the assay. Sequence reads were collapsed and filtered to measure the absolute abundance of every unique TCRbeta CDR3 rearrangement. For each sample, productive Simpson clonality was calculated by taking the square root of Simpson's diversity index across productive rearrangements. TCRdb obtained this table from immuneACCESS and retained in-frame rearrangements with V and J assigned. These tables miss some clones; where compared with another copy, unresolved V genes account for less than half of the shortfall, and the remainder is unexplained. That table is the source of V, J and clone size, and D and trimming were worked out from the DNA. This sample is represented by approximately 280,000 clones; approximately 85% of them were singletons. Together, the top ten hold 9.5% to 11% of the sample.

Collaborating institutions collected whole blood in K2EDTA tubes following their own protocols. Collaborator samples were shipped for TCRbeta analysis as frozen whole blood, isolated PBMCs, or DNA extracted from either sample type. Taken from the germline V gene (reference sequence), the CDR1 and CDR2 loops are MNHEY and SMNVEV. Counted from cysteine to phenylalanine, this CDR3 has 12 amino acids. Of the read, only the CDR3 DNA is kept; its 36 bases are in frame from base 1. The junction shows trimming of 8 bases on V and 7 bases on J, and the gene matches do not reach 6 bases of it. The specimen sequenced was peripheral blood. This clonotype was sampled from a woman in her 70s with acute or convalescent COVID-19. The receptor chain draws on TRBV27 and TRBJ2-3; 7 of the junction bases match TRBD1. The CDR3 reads CASCDRANTQYF. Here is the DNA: TGTGCCAGCTGCGACAGGGCAAATACGCAGTATTTT.